A single sample gave rise to the 29 T cell receptor beta chains below, sequenced in a study of blood T cell repertoires in COVID-19 (dated by TCRdb to 2019 to 2021). Libraries were prepared through the immunoSEQ multiplex PCR assay. The source is immuneACCESS, and TCRdb retained only in-frame sequences with V and J called. Part of the clones is not carried over; for the studies checked, unresolved V genes explain less than half of this, and the remainder is unexplained. This sample has 250,000 to 350,000 clones in its table, and 88% of those were observed once. Together, the top ten hold 2.5% to 3.5% of the sample. The sequencing input was PBMCs or T cells enriched from blood (not recorded which). Source of these receptors: a woman in her 50s who had recovered from COVID-19.

The rearrangement links TRBV28 to TRBJ1-6, with 8 bases lining up with TRBD1. The V gene end was trimmed by 6 bases and the J gene end by 8 bases; junction bases not matched to a gene: 9. CDR3 size: 15 residues. Germline loops: CDR1 MDHEN, CDR2 SYDVKM. The CDR3 sequence: CASSTWTGIYSPLHF. DNA for the CDR3: TGTGCCAGCAGCACCTGGACAGGGATATATTCACCCCTCCACTTT.

This clone is a singleton in its sample. This chain uses TRBV27 with TRBJ2-2; D may be TRBD1 (6 bases). Trimming took 8 bases from V and 5 from J, leaving 9 bases between them. In germline, CDR1 is MNHEY, CDR2 SMNVEV (reference sequence). The CDR3 sequence is 12 residues long. This chain's CDR3 is CASGRGTGELFF. The CDR3 region has the DNA TGTGCCAGCGGCAGGGGTACCGGGGAGCTGTTTTTT.

The chain links TRBV19 to TRBJ2-1; 7 bases map to TRBD1. Germline CDR1 and CDR2: LNHDA and SQIVND (reference sequence). This CDR3 is 13 amino acids long. The J segment lost 15 bases and the V segment lost 5 bases, leaving 13 bases of the junction unmatched. CDR3 protein: CASSPDRAGEVFF. In DNA form, the CDR3 reads TGTGCCAGTAGTCCAGACAGGGCTGGGGAAGTGTTCTTC.

The chain has TRBV4-2 and TRBJ1-1, with 10 bases lining up with TRBD1. The germline CDR1 and CDR2 sequences are LGHNA and YNFKEQ. Germline trimming cut 5 bases from V and 4 bases from J; bases unmatched to any gene: 7. This CDR3 has 15 residues. The CDR3 region is CASSDDRGRLTEAFF. The DNA for the CDR3 is TGTGCCAGCAGCGATGACAGGGGGCGCCTCACTGAAGCTTTCTTT.

CDR3 sequence reads: CATNRGASNYGYTF. The CDR3 nucleotides are TGTGCCACCAACCGGGGGGCCAGTAACTATGGCTACACCTTC. The V gene is TRBV6-1, the J gene TRBJ1-2, with a tentative D call TRBD1 (6 bases). The CDR3 covers 14 residues. The V gene's germline CDR1 is MNHNS and CDR2 SASEGT. Trimming shortened V by 10 bases and J by 1 base, and 16 bases separated the two germline ends.

This rearrangement joins TRBV5-4 to TRBJ2-2; TRBD2 might be the D (6 bases). V was trimmed by 2 bases and J by 2 bases, leaving 16 bases between them. This CDR3 is 17 amino acids long. Germline values: CDR1 SGHNT, CDR2 YYREEE (reference sequence). The CDR3 bases are TGTGCCAGCAGCTTCGGGAGCAGAGACAGAAACACCGGGGAGCTGTTTTTT. Its protein is CASSFGSRDRNTGELFF.

V gene TRBV28 combines with J gene TRBJ1-1; tentatively, D is TRBD1 (5 bases). Trimming cost V 5 bases and J 8 bases, with 18 bases left between them. The CDR3 is 14 residues long. Germline V CDR1 and CDR2: MDHEN, SYDVKM. The CDR3 DNA is TGTGCCAGCAGTCCCCCGTTCAGGGCTGGCGAAGCTTTCTTT. Translation: CASSPPFRAGEAFF.

V gene TRBV11-3 combines with J gene TRBJ2-2; TRBD2 matches at 11 bases. Germline V gives CDR1 SGHNT, CDR2 YENEEA. Trimming cost V 4 bases and J 4 bases; bases outside gene matches: 5. CDR3 length equals 16 residues. CDR3 residues: CASSSGLAGGTGELFF. As DNA, the CDR3 is TGTGCCAGCAGCTCCGGACTAGCGGGCGGCACCGGGGAGCTGTTTTTT.

The CDR3 sequence: CASSRGQGARNEQFF. The CDR3 region has the DNA TGTGCCAGCAGTCGAGGACAGGGGGCACGGAATGAGCAGTTCTTC. The V and J genes are TRBV7-3 and TRBJ2-1; 11 bases line up with TRBD1. V was pared by 6 bases and J by 7 bases, with 8 bases of the junction left unmatched. CDR3 length: 15 residues. The V gene's germline CDR1 is SGHTA and CDR2 FQGTGA.

The chain has TRBV18 and TRBJ2-1; 8 bases are shared with TRBD2. The CDR3 runs 17 residues. V was pared by 2 bases and J by 7 bases, with 13 bases of the junction left unmatched. Per germline, CDR1 KGHSH and CDR2 LQKENI. This CDR3 is CASSPGLAGTLGNEQFF. The DNA for the CDR3 is TGTGCCAGCTCACCAGGGCTAGCGGGCACGCTGGGGAATGAGCAGTTCTTC.

The chain employs TRBV3-1 (or the pseudogene TRBV3-2) and TRBJ1-3; D may be TRBD1 (6 bases). The CDR3 consists of 15 residues. V was cut by 5 bases and J by 2 bases, with 13 bases left in between. Germline CDR1 and CDR2: LGHDT and YNNKEL (reference sequence). The chain's CDR3 is CASSSDSMTGNTIYF. CDR3 DNA sequence: TGTGCCAGCAGCTCGGACAGTATGACTGGAAACACCATATATTTT.

The chain links TRBV7-2 to TRBJ1-6, with D possibly TRBD1 on 5 matching bases. CDR1 and CDR2 (germline): SGHTA, FQGNSA. V was pared by 5 bases and J by 0 bases, with 11 bases between. This CDR3 is built from 16 residues. The CDR3 spells CASSPRQSSYNSPLHF. The CDR3 DNA reads TGTGCCAGCAGCCCCCGACAGAGCTCCTATAATTCACCCCTCCACTTT.

This clone was observed once. The chain combines TRBV29-1 with TRBJ2-3, with 9 positions matching TRBD2. The CDR3 contains 16 residues. V trimming: 4 bases; J trimming: 9 bases; junction bases outside the gene matches: 17. Per germline, CDR1 SQVTM and CDR2 ANQGSEA. CDR3 nucleotide sequence: TGCAGCGTTGGGGGAGTAGCGGGAGTACGCCTTGAGACGCAGTATTTT. As protein: CSVGGVAGVRLETQYF.

The V gene is TRBV25-1, the J gene TRBJ2-1; the D gene is possibly TRBD2 (5 bases). CDR1 is MGHDK, CDR2 SYGVNS, per germline. This CDR3 spans 16 amino acids. Trimming shortened V by 4 bases and J by 3 bases, and 16 bases separated the two germline ends. The CDR3 bases are TGTGCCAGCAGTGGGAGCGGAAGAGGTCGCTACAATGAGCAGTTCTTC. Translated, it gives CASSGSGRGRYNEQFF.

The rearrangement joins TRBV5-1 to TRBJ1-5; maybe TRBD1 (6 bases). V was clipped by 0 bases and J by 4 bases, with 11 bases between them. CDR3 length equals 15 residues. Looked up from germline, CDR1 is SGHRS and CDR2 is YFSETQ. This CDR3 is CASSLESGANQPQHF. CDR3 sequence (DNA): TGCGCCAGCAGCTTGGAATCAGGGGCTAATCAGCCCCAGCATTTT.

The chain couples TRBV4-1 to TRBJ1-3, with a weak D call TRBD1 (5 bases). V dropped 0 bases and J dropped 0 bases, with 9 bases sitting between them. The CDR3 extends over 16 amino acids. CDR1 is MGHRA, CDR2 YSYEKL, per germline. The CDR3 here is CASSQEGGISGNTIYF. CDR3 sequence (DNA): TGCGCCAGCAGCCAAGAGGGGGGGATCTCTGGAAACACCATATATTTT.

This clone has more than one count but fewer than ten. The chain links TRBV5-1 to TRBJ1-1, with TRBD1 matching over 7 bases. Germline V gene data show CDR1 as SGHRS and CDR2 as YFSETQ. V shed 4 bases, J shed 1 base, and the junction held 4 bases outside the gene matches. The CDR3 consists of 14 residues. For the CDR3, the DNA is TGCGCCAGCAGCCCGGGACAGACGAACACTGAAGCTTTCTTT. The encoded protein is CASSPGQTNTEAFF.

The chain uses TRBV5-6 and TRBJ2-3, with TRBD1 as a possible D gene (6 bases). V was shortened by 3 bases and J by 14 bases, with 16 bases between the two germline ends. Germline loops: CDR1 SGHDT, CDR2 YYEEEE. There are 12 residues in the CDR3. The CDR3 loop is CASSSFRDKAYF. CDR3 DNA sequence: TGTGCCAGCAGCTCCTTTCGGGACAAAGCGTATTTT. The whole variable domain, remainder taken from reference TRBV5-6 and TRBJ2-3, is DAGVTQSPTHLIKTRGQQVTLRCSPKSGHDTVSWYQQALGQGPQFIFQYYEEEERQRGNFPDRFSGHQFPNYSSELNVNALLLGDSALYLCASSSFRDKAYFGPGTRLTVL.

The gene calls are TRBV5-1 and TRBJ2-1; 14 bases are shared with TRBD2. V lost 3 bases, J lost 9 bases, and 8 bases stayed unmatched. Germline V gene lookup returns CDR1 SGHRS and CDR2 YFSETQ. The CDR3 runs 16 residues. The CDR3 DNA reads TGCGCCAGCAGCTGGCCGGGACTAGCGGGAGTCGGTGAGCAGTTCTTC. It yields the protein CASSWPGLAGVGEQFF.

A single count supports this clone. The genes are TRBV5-6 and TRBJ2-5; TRBD2 matches 9 bases. Unmatched junction bases numbered 3, after V lost 5 bases and J lost 4 bases. CDR1 is SGHDT and CDR2 is YYEEEE in the germline V gene. This CDR3 spans 13 amino acids. CDR3 bases: TGTGCCAGCAGACAAGCGGGAGGAGAGACCCAGTACTTC. Translation: CASRQAGGETQYF.

The V call is TRBV5-6, the J call TRBJ1-5; TRBD1 matches at 9 bases. There are 16 residues in the CDR3. V dropped 0 bases and J dropped 4; count of bases not matched to a gene: 5. Germline V gene data show CDR1 as SGHDT and CDR2 as YYEEEE. This CDR3 is CASSLGGQGTNQPQHF. The CDR3 nucleotides read TGTGCCAGCAGCTTGGGGGGACAGGGAACGAATCAGCCCCAGCATTTT.

This clone was seen once. The chain recombines TRBV6-5 with TRBJ1-6, with D perhaps TRBD1 (6 bases). The CDR3 runs 14 residues. V lost 4 bases, J lost 10 bases, and 14 bases lay in between. CDR1 and CDR2 from the germline V gene are MNHEY and SVGAGI. Here the CDR3 reads CASSSGAIGSPLHF. The CDR3 coding sequence is TGTGCCAGCAGTTCAGGGGCCATCGGATCACCCCTCCACTTT.

The genes are TRBV4-3 and TRBJ2-4; 14 bases line up with TRBD2. The germline V gene has CDR1 LGHNA and CDR2 YSLEER. The CDR3 consists of 18 residues. V dropped 0 bases and J dropped 8; count of bases not matched to a gene: 9. The CDR3 spells CASSQELTGGLAGDIQYF. As DNA, the CDR3 is TGCGCCAGCAGCCAAGAATTAACCGGGGGACTAGCGGGAGACATTCAGTACTTC.

This chain joins TRBV18 and TRBJ2-1; no reliable D call. Germline V gives CDR1 KGHSH, CDR2 LQKENI. Deletions cut 2 bases from V and 6 bases from J, with 8 bases between. There are 13 residues in the CDR3. The CDR3 protein is CASSPVSSNEQFF. The CDR3 region has the DNA TGTGCCAGCTCACCAGTTTCCAGCAATGAGCAGTTCTTC.

CDR3 DNA: TGTGCCAGCCGTCAGCGGGGGCAATACGAGCAGTACTTC. Residues: CASRQRGQYEQYF. This chain connects TRBV6-5 to TRBJ2-7; TRBD2 matches at 8 bases. CDR3 size: 13 residues. CDR1 and CDR2 (germline): MNHEY, SVGAGI. V lost 8 bases to trimming and J lost 4 bases; unmatched junction nucleotides: 7.

The chain joins TRBV14 to TRBJ1-3; no definite D call. Per the germline V gene, CDR1 is SGHDN and CDR2 is FVKESK. CDR3 size: 16 residues. V gave up 1 base and J gave up 0 bases, with 10 bases separating them. Here the CDR3 reads CASSQGFYSSGNTIYF. As DNA, the CDR3 is TGTGCCAGCAGCCAAGGGTTTTACAGCTCTGGAAACACCATATATTTT.

The rearrangement uses TRBV28 and TRBJ1-4; 7 nucleotides agree with TRBD1. The germline V gene has CDR1 MDHEN and CDR2 SYDVKM. Losses at the gene ends were 6 bases for V and 0 bases for J; bases not matched to a gene: 4. CDR3 length equals 15 residues. The CDR3 region has the DNA TGTGCCAGCAGGCTCGGGACAGCAACTAATGAAAAACTGTTTTTT. Translation gives CASRLGTATNEKLFF.

This chain links TRBV9 with TRBJ1-1; unclear D gene. Germline CDR1 and CDR2: SGDLS and YYNGEE. CDR3 length: 14 residues. The germline V and J ends were trimmed by 2 bases and 5 bases, with 13 bases remaining between them. The CDR3 nucleotides read TGTGCCAGCAGCGTTGAGGGTTCGGAGACTGAAGCTTTCTTT. This encodes CASSVEGSETEAFF.

J is TRBJ2-7 and V is TRBV5-1; 12 bases are a match to TRBD1. CDR3 size: 14 residues. Germline trimming cut 4 bases from V and 6 bases from J; bases unmatched to any gene: 5. Germline V gene sequence: CDR1 SGHRS, CDR2 YFSETQ. The CDR3 DNA reads as TGCGCCAGCAGCCCCGGGACAGGGGGCGGCGAGCAGTACTTC. Translated: CASSPGTGGGEQYF.